The 19 T cell receptor beta chains listed next were all sequenced from one sample in a study of blood T cell repertoires in COVID-19. The repertoire was sequenced with immunoSEQ multiplex PCR; TCRdb's copy has only in-frame clones and lacks some. Of 95,000 to 100,000 clones listed, approximately 92% are singletons. Sample: peripheral blood. These receptors all come from a man aged 45-65 years with active COVID-19.

The chain employs TRBV6-5 and TRBJ2-1, with 7 bases identical to TRBD2. Germline-derived CDR1 and CDR2 are MNHEY and SVGAGI. J was trimmed by 10 bases and V by 6 bases; bases with no gene match: 6. This CDR3 has 12 amino acids. CDR3 amino acids: CASSGLVSEQFF. The CDR3 coding sequence is TGTGCCAGCAGCGGACTAGTCAGCGAGCAGTTCTTC.

This chain connects TRBV7-7 to TRBJ2-7, with D perhaps matching TRBD2 (7 bases). From germline, CDR1 is SSHAT and CDR2 FNYEAQ (reference sequence). Trimming removed 5 bases at V and 6 bases at J, with 14 bases between. This CDR3 is 13 amino acids long. As DNA, the CDR3 is TGTGCCAGCAGCCCCCGGGGGGCAGGCGAGCAGTACTTC. This encodes CASSPRGAGEQYF.

The chain employs TRBV6-6 and TRBJ2-6; D ambiguous. Trimming took 2 bases from V and 4 from J, leaving 6 bases between them. This CDR3 region has 14 residues. The germline gives CDR1 MNHNY, CDR2 SVGAGI (reference sequence). The CDR3 loop is CASSYPAGANVLTF. In DNA, the CDR3 is TGTGCCAGCAGTTACCCCGCGGGGGCCAACGTCCTGACTTTC.

The V gene is TRBV29-1, the J gene TRBJ2-1; a weak D match, TRBD1 (6 bases). The V and J ends lost 6 bases and 4 bases respectively, with 13 bases between them. This CDR3 is built from 13 residues. Looked up from germline, CDR1 is SQVTM and CDR2 is ANQGSEA. Written as DNA, the CDR3 is TGCAGCGTGGCCGGGACAAATTACAATGAGCAGTTCTTC. Its protein product is CSVAGTNYNEQFF.

The chain combines TRBV28 with TRBJ2-3; 8 nucleotides match TRBD2. The CDR3 extends over 15 amino acids. The V segment lost 1 base and the J segment 5 bases; nucleotides outside the gene matches: 5. CDR1 MDHEN and CDR2 SYDVKM come from the germline V gene. The CDR3 nucleotides read TGTGCCAGCAGTTTATATGGGACTAGTGAAGATACGCAGTATTTT. Its translation is CASSLYGTSEDTQYF.

J is TRBJ2-3 and V is TRBV9, with D maybe TRBD1 (6 bases). The CDR3 totals 13 residues. Trimming removed 1 base at V and 9 bases at J, with 12 bases between. From germline, CDR1 is SGDLS and CDR2 YYNGEE. CDR3: CASSVLGGITQYF. The CDR3 DNA follows: TGTGCCAGCAGCGTATTAGGGGGAATAACGCAGTATTTT.

This clone was detected only once. J is TRBJ1-6 and V is TRBV6-5; 8 nucleotides agree with TRBD1. The ends lost 6 bases at V and 4 bases at J; junction bases unmatched: 2. Germline-derived CDR1 and CDR2 are MNHEY and SVGAGI. This CDR3 is built from 14 residues. Written as DNA, the CDR3 is TGTGCCAGCAGGGGGACAGGTTATAATTCACCCCTCCACTTT. It specifies CASRGTGYNSPLHF.

The V gene is TRBV19, the J gene TRBJ1-5; D is possibly TRBD1 (6 bases). V gave up 4 bases and J gave up 9 bases, with 22 bases separating them. The germline gives CDR1 LNHDA, CDR2 SQIVND (reference sequence). This CDR3 has 16 residues. The CDR3 loop reads CASSTNTGISPRPQHF. The DNA of the CDR3 is TGTGCCAGTAGTACAAATACAGGGATTTCCCCTCGGCCCCAGCATTTT.

The chain combines TRBV5-1 with TRBJ2-7; TRBD1 agrees at 9 bases. V dropped 4 bases and J dropped 0; count of bases not matched to a gene: 17. The CDR3 length is 19 residues. CDR1 is SGHRS and CDR2 is YFSETQ in the germline V gene. CDR3 sequence reads: CASSLNTGGSGGSSYEQYF. DNA of the CDR3: TGCGCCAGCAGCCTCAACACAGGGGGCTCTGGGGGGAGCTCCTACGAGCAGTACTTC.

This clone was recorded only once. V usage is TRBV11-2 and J usage is TRBJ2-2; possibly TRBD2 for D (5 bases). CDR1 is SGHAT and CDR2 is FQNNGV in the germline V gene. The CDR3 is made up of 14 amino acids. V lost 5 bases and J 4 bases, leaving 11 bases between the germline ends. The DNA for the CDR3 is TGTGCCAGCAGCCCTGACCGGGGCACCGGGGAGCTGTTTTTT. This translates into CASSPDRGTGELFF.

This rearrangement joins TRBV12-5 to TRBJ2-1, with 11 bases matching TRBD2. Germline V gene sequence: CDR1 LGHNT, CDR2 FRNRAP. The V segment lost 4 bases and the J segment 0 bases; nucleotides outside the gene matches: 8. This CDR3 is 18 amino acids long. CDR3 bases: TGTGCTAGTGGTTCTACGACTAGCGGGATTTCCTCCTACAATGAGCAGTTCTTC. Translation: CASGSTTSGISSYNEQFF.

V is TRBV3-1 (or the pseudogene TRBV3-2) and J is TRBJ2-2; 7 bases are shared with TRBD2. Germline V gives CDR1 LGHDT, CDR2 YNNKEL (reference sequence). CDR3 size: 16 residues. The J segment lost 4 bases and the V segment lost 2 bases, leaving 7 bases of the junction unmatched. CDR3 DNA: TGTGCCAGCAGCCAATTAGGTTCTAGCGGCACCGGGGAGCTGTTTTTT. This codes for CASSQLGSSGTGELFF.

The rearrangement links TRBV11-3 to TRBJ2-2; possibly TRBD1 for D (5 bases). Trimming removed 4 bases from V and 5 bases from J, with 11 bases in between. The germline V gene has CDR1 SGHNT and CDR2 YENEEA. The CDR3 extends over 14 amino acids. CDR3 sequence reads: CASSSGYSTGELFF. CDR3 DNA sequence: TGTGCCAGCAGCTCAGGGTATTCGACCGGGGAGCTGTTTTTT.

This sequence joins TRBV5-4 and TRBJ2-5; 9 nucleotides match TRBD2. This CDR3 has 17 residues. Losses at the gene ends were 4 bases for V and 5 bases for J; bases not matched to a gene: 15. Germline loops: CDR1 SGHNT, CDR2 YYREEE (reference sequence). The chain's CDR3 is CASSPTGGRASGETQYF. In DNA, the CDR3 is TGTGCCAGCAGCCCCACCGGCGGGAGGGCCTCTGGGGAGACCCAGTACTTC.

This chain uses TRBV25-1 with TRBJ2-7; 7 bases match TRBD1. V lost 6 bases and J lost 0; bases outside the gene matches: 5. Germline lookup yields CDR1 MGHDK and CDR2 SYGVNS. The CDR3 contains 14 residues. The CDR3 region is CASSVDRSSYEQYF. DNA of the CDR3: TGTGCCAGCAGCGTGGACAGGAGCTCCTACGAGCAGTACTTC.

This clone was counted only a few times. CDR3 region: CASREGNFNEQYF. DNA for the CDR3: TGTGCCAGCAGAGAGGGCAATTTCAACGAGCAGTACTTC. V and J are TRBV28 and TRBJ2-7, with a tentative D call TRBD2 (5 bases). Germline V gene lookup returns CDR1 MDHEN and CDR2 SYDVKM. The V gene lost 6 bases and the J gene lost 5 bases, with 14 bases spanning the gap. The CDR3 is made up of 13 amino acids.

This clone was seen repeatedly, ten times or more. This rearrangement joins TRBV18 to TRBJ2-7; TRBD2 might be the D (6 bases). This CDR3 is built from 15 residues. Trimming pared 3 bases from V and 5 bases from J, leaving 17 bases between. Germline V gene lookup returns CDR1 KGHSH and CDR2 LQKENI. DNA of the CDR3: TGTGCCAGCTCACCCTACGACGGGAGAGTAAACGAGCAGTACTTC. Translated, it gives CASSPYDGRVNEQYF.

This chain connects TRBV28 to TRBJ1-3; TRBD1 might be the D (6 bases). Germline-derived CDR1 and CDR2 are MDHEN and SYDVKM. This CDR3 has 13 amino acids. The V end was cut by 5 bases, the J end by 4 bases, with 9 bases between. The CDR3 loop is CASSKQGGNTIYF. Here the CDR3 DNA reads TGTGCCAGCAGTAAACAGGGAGGAAACACCATATATTTT.

CDR3 coding DNA: TGTGCCAGCTCGCCTAGGACAGGGGGCAATCAGCCCCAGCATTTT. It encodes CASSPRTGGNQPQHF. J is TRBJ1-5 and V is TRBV28; 9 nucleotides align to TRBD1. The CDR3 spans 15 residues. V dropped 8 bases and J dropped 2; count of bases not matched to a gene: 7. In germline, CDR1 is MDHEN, CDR2 SYDVKM.